These 10 T cell receptor beta chains were sequenced from one sample in a study of blood T cell repertoires in COVID-19. Clones were sequenced by immunoSEQ multiplex PCR, and TCRdb holds only the in-frame ones, with some missing. The sample gives fewer than 200,000 clones, 70% to 85% of which show up once; around 5.5% is in the top ten. The sample taken for sequencing was PBMCs or T cells enriched from blood (not recorded which). Receptors were obtained from a woman aged 60-75 years with acute COVID-19.

The chain links TRBV28 to TRBJ2-4; tentative D call: TRBD2 (5 bases). The CDR3 loop spans 13 amino acids. Germline-derived CDR1 and CDR2 are MDHEN and SYDVKM. Trimming left V 7 bases short and J 6 bases short, with 13 bases between. The CDR3 coding sequence is TGTGCCAGCATCCTTCCGGGATCAAACATTCAGTACTTC. Its translation is CASILPGSNIQYF.

The chain couples TRBV19 to TRBJ1-2; D unclear. Germline V gene lookup returns CDR1 LNHDA and CDR2 SQIVND (reference sequence). V lost 3 bases and J lost 0, with 5 bases in between. This CDR3 contains 13 residues. CDR3 region: CASSMQANYGYTF. CDR3 DNA sequence: TGTGCCAGTAGTATGCAGGCTAACTATGGCTACACCTTC.

This clone was seen only a few times. V gene TRBV15 combines with J gene TRBJ1-1, with TRBD1 matching 9 bases. The CDR3 consists of 14 residues. V dropped 2 bases and J dropped 3; count of bases not matched to a gene: 1. The germline CDR1 and CDR2 sequences are LNHNV and YYDKDF (reference sequence). The CDR3, as DNA: TGTGCCACCAGCAGAAACAGGGGGCACACTGAAGCTTTCTTT. Translating it yields CATSRNRGHTEAFF.

This chain joins TRBV3-1 (or the pseudogene TRBV3-2) and TRBJ1-5; 10 nucleotides match TRBD1. Germline loops: CDR1 LGHDT, CDR2 YNNKEL (reference sequence). The length of the CDR3 is 16 residues. After removal of 1 base from V and 2 bases from J, the junction contained 2 bases not matched to a gene. The CDR3 DNA sequence: TGTGCCAGCAGCCAAGGACAGGGGGCAGGCAATCAGCCCCAGCATTTT. Amino acid sequence: CASSQGQGAGNQPQHF.

The rearrangement joins TRBV7-2 to TRBJ1-3; D remains ambiguous. V lost 1 base, J lost 0 bases, and 10 bases lay in between. Germline assignment: CDR1 SGHTA and CDR2 FQGNSA. The CDR3 has 16 residues. Written as DNA, the CDR3 is TGTGCCAGCAGCTTAGTAACTTACCTCTCTGGAAACACCATATATTTT. Encoded protein: CASSLVTYLSGNTIYF.

V is TRBV30 and J is TRBJ1-4; 7 positions agree with TRBD1. The germline V gene has CDR1 GTSNPN and CDR2 SVGIG (reference sequence). V lost 4 bases, J lost 5 bases, and 7 bases stayed unmatched. The CDR3 totals 14 residues. This CDR3 reads CAWNPGTANEKLFF. The CDR3 DNA follows: TGTGCCTGGAATCCCGGGACAGCGAATGAAAAACTGTTTTTT.

The chain recombines TRBV5-1 with TRBJ2-5; D gene ambiguous. V lost 0 bases to trimming and J lost 5 bases, with 11 bases between them. This CDR3 spans 14 amino acids. Germline lookup yields CDR1 SGHRS and CDR2 YFSETQ. The CDR3 nucleotides read TGCGCCAGCAGCTTGGACGGGTCGAGGGAGACCCAGTACTTC. Protein: CASSLDGSRETQYF.

V is TRBV9 and J is TRBJ2-1, with 8 bases lining up with TRBD2. There are 15 residues in the CDR3. Per germline, CDR1 SGDLS and CDR2 YYNGEE. The trim removed 0 bases at V and 8 bases at J, leaving 7 bases unmatched. Here the CDR3 reads CASSVEAGEQYEQFF. The CDR3 region has the DNA TGTGCCAGCAGCGTAGAAGCGGGGGAGCAATATGAGCAGTTCTTC.

The rearrangement joins TRBV2 to TRBJ1-3, with 8 nucleotides matching TRBD1. The CDR3 sequence is 17 residues long. Germline V gene data show CDR1 as SNHLY and CDR2 as FYNNEI. J was trimmed by 3 bases and V by 6 bases; bases with no gene match: 13. CDR3 loop: CASRSEWTGWGGNTIYF. The CDR3 bases are TGTGCCAGCAGGTCGGAATGGACAGGGTGGGGTGGAAACACCATATATTTT.

V usage is TRBV6-6 and J usage is TRBJ2-5, with 11 nucleotides matching TRBD2. V gave up 4 bases and J gave up 4 bases; unmatched junction bases: 5. The CDR3 totals 15 residues. Germline V gives CDR1 MNHNY, CDR2 SVGAGI (reference sequence). The CDR3 protein is CASSSTSGVRETQYF. CDR3 sequence (DNA): TGTGCCAGCAGTTCGACTAGCGGGGTCAGAGAGACCCAGTACTTC.